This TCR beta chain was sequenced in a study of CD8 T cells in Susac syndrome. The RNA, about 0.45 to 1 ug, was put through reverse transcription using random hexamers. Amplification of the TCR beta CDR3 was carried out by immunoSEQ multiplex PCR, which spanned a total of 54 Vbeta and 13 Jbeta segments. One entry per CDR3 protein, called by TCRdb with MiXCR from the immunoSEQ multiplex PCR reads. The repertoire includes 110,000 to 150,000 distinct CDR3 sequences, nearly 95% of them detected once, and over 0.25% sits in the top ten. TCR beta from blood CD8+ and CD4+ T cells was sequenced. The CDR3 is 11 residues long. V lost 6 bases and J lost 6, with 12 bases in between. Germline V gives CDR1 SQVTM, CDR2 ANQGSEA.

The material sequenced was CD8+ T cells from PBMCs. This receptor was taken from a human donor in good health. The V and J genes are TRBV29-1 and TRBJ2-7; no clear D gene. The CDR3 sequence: CSVTRMGEQYF. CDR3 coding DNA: TGCAGCGTGACACGGATGGGCGAGCAGTACTTC.